These 18 T cell receptor beta chains originate from one sample sequenced in a study of blood T cell repertoires in COVID-19. Libraries were prepared by immunoSEQ multiplex PCR; TCRdb keeps only in-frame clonotypes and omits some of them. The repertoire includes a few hundred thousand clones, roughly 86% of them detected once, and around 7.8% sits in the top ten. Sample: peripheral blood. The receptors come from a woman aged 45-60 years who had recovered from COVID-19.

The chain carries TRBV28 and TRBJ2-3; D unclear. Between the trimmed V and J ends, which lost 8 bases and 7 bases, there was a span of 10 bases. Germline V lookup: CDR1 MDHEN, CDR2 SYDVKM. This CDR3 has 11 amino acids. The CDR3 loop reads CASGRPNTQYF. The CDR3 region has the DNA TGTGCCAGCGGCCGCCCGAATACGCAGTATTTT. Supplemented by reference TRBV28 and TRBJ2-3, the full variable domain reads DVKVTQSSRYLVKRTGEKVFLECVQDMDHENMFWYRQDPGLGLRLIYFSYDVKMKEKGDIPEGYSVSREKKERFSLILESASTNQTSMYLCASGRPNTQYFGPGTRLTVL.

The chain recombines TRBV20-1 with TRBJ1-2; 7 nucleotides line up with TRBD1. This CDR3 spans 13 amino acids. Looked up from germline, CDR1 is DFQATT and CDR2 is SNEGSKA (reference sequence). V shed 3 bases, J shed 4 bases, and the junction held 5 bases outside the gene matches. CDR3 sequence reads: CSASSPGGYGYTF. In nucleotides, the CDR3 is TGCAGTGCTAGTTCTCCAGGGGGCTATGGCTACACCTTC.

V usage is TRBV5-4 and J usage is TRBJ1-1; 9 bases map to TRBD1. This CDR3 has 14 residues. V shed 1 base, J shed 5 bases, and the junction held 3 bases outside the gene matches. Germline assignment: CDR1 SGHNT and CDR2 YYREEE (reference sequence). CDR3 nucleotides: TGTGCCAGCAGCTTGCCGACAGGGGGAACTGAAGCTTTCTTT. It translates to CASSLPTGGTEAFF.

The chain recombines TRBV7-3 with TRBJ2-3, with 7 bases lining up with TRBD2. The CDR3 is made up of 17 amino acids. V shed 2 bases and J 6 bases; nucleotides not matched to a gene: 14. The germline V gene has CDR1 SGHTA and CDR2 FQGTGA. The CDR3 DNA is TGTGCCAGCAGCTTATACGCGGGAGATAGCGGCTTGGATACGCAGTATTTT. It yields the protein CASSLYAGDSGLDTQYF.

The J gene is TRBJ1-6, the V gene TRBV19; tentatively, D is TRBD1 (6 bases). Germline CDR1 LNHDA, CDR2 SQIVND (reference sequence). V lost 6 bases, J lost 10 bases, and 16 bases lay in between. There are 14 residues in the CDR3. CDR3: CASSNRQANSPLHF. The CDR3 DNA reads TGTGCCAGTAGCAACCGACAGGCTAACTCACCCCTCCACTTT.

The chain links TRBV10-3 to TRBJ1-2; D may be TRBD1 (6 bases). This CDR3 is built from 12 residues. Per germline, CDR1 ENHRY and CDR2 SYGVKD. The V and J ends lost 3 bases and 4 bases respectively, with 6 bases between them. This chain's CDR3 is CAISEGGYGYTF. As DNA, the CDR3 is TGTGCCATCAGTGAAGGGGGCTATGGCTACACCTTC.

The chain is built from TRBV6-1 and TRBJ1-2; 7 nucleotides line up with TRBD1. This CDR3 region has 17 residues. The trim removed 4 bases at V and 4 bases at J, leaving 15 bases unmatched. CDR1 is MNHNS, CDR2 SASEGT, per germline. As DNA, the CDR3 is TGTGCCAGCAGTGGTCGAAGGACAGGAGATACGATCTATGGCTACACCTTC. This gives the protein CASSGRRTGDTIYGYTF.

V gene TRBV19 combines with J gene TRBJ1-5; 7 bases match TRBD1. The CDR3 extends over 15 amino acids. Trimming at V came to 5 bases and at J to 1 base, leaving 5 bases not matched to a gene. CDR1 is LNHDA, CDR2 SQIVND, per germline (reference sequence). The CDR3 DNA reads TGTGCCAGTAGTCGGTCGACAGGGAGCAATCAGCCCCAGCATTTT. It encodes CASSRSTGSNQPQHF.

This clone was seen a handful of times. This sequence joins TRBV10-3 and TRBJ2-7; TRBD2 agrees at 7 bases. Germline V gives CDR1 ENHRY, CDR2 SYGVKD. There are 15 residues in the CDR3. V trimming: 10 bases; J trimming: 0 bases; junction bases outside the gene matches: 12. The CDR3 region is CATHIGGGISYEQYF. The DNA for the CDR3 is TGTGCCACCCATATTGGGGGGGGAATCTCCTACGAGCAGTACTTC.

This clone was picked up one time. The chain uses TRBV19 and TRBJ2-3; 8 nucleotides agree with TRBD2. The V segment lost 8 bases and the J segment 0 bases; nucleotides outside the gene matches: 10. CDR1 and CDR2 from the germline V gene are LNHDA and SQIVND (reference sequence). The CDR3 runs 16 residues. The CDR3 DNA reads TGTGCCAGTCGTACCGGGGGGGCCTCGAGCACAGATACGCAGTATTTT. This gives the protein CASRTGGASSTDTQYF.

The chain carries TRBV20-1 and TRBJ2-5; unclear D gene. The CDR3 is 11 amino acids. Germline values: CDR1 DFQATT, CDR2 SNEGSKA (reference sequence). V dropped 2 bases and J dropped 5 bases, with 6 bases sitting between them. CDR3 amino acids: CSARKEETQYF. The CDR3 DNA reads TGCAGTGCTAGAAAGGAGGAGACCCAGTACTTC.

The V gene is TRBV7-2, the J gene TRBJ2-7, with D perhaps matching TRBD2 (6 bases). The germline CDR1 and CDR2 sequences are SGHTA and FQGNSA. CDR3 length: 18 residues. Trimming cost V 0 bases and J 3 bases, with 21 bases left between them. The CDR3 region has the DNA TGTGCCAGCAGCTTAGCGGGGTTCGGGGCGGGGAAGGGCTACGAGCAGTACTTC. Its translation is CASSLAGFGAGKGYEQYF.

The chain uses TRBV18 and TRBJ1-3, with D hard to call. Germline lookup yields CDR1 KGHSH and CDR2 LQKENI. The CDR3 runs to 19 residues. Trimming shortened V by 3 bases and J by 0 bases, and 21 bases separated the two germline ends. The DNA for the CDR3 is TGTGCCAGCTCACCTATAAATTACGGGATTCGTAGCTCTGGAAACACCATATATTTT. Protein sequence: CASSPINYGIRSSGNTIYF.

This sequence joins TRBV7-8 and TRBJ1-1; 8 bases match TRBD1. Germline V gives CDR1 SGHVS, CDR2 FQNEAQ. The V and J ends lost 5 bases and 5 bases, in that order; junction bases with no gene match: 4. CDR3 length: 13 amino acids. For the CDR3, the DNA is TGTGCCAGCAGCCGAGACAGGGGAACTGAAGCTTTCTTT. Residues: CASSRDRGTEAFF.

The rearrangement joins TRBV6-1 to TRBJ1-3; D is undetermined. The CDR3 loop spans 15 amino acids. The V gene lost 3 bases and the J gene lost 4 bases, with 13 bases spanning the gap. Germline-derived CDR1 and CDR2 are MNHNS and SASEGT. The CDR3 region has the DNA TGTGCCAGCAGTGAGGAAGGAGTGAAAGGAAACACCATATATTTT. Translated: CASSEEGVKGNTIYF.

This chain links TRBV9 with TRBJ2-3, with D perhaps matching TRBD2 (6 bases). The CDR3 is 15 residues long. Germline values: CDR1 SGDLS, CDR2 YYNGEE. Deletions cut 0 bases from V and 5 bases from J, with 13 bases between. The CDR3 protein is CASSVEIGGRDTQYF. CDR3 nucleotide sequence: TGTGCCAGCAGCGTAGAGATCGGGGGACGAGATACGCAGTATTTT.

V gene TRBV30 combines with J gene TRBJ1-2; 8 bases are a match to TRBD1. The junction had 5 bases not matched to a gene; V was cut back by 3 bases and J by 2 bases. This CDR3 region has 14 residues. Germline loops: CDR1 GTSNPN, CDR2 SVGIG (reference sequence). The DNA of the CDR3 is TGTGCCTGGAGAGGACAGGGCGTGAACTATGGCTACACCTTC. Its translation: CAWRGQGVNYGYTF.

V gene TRBV23-1 combines with J gene TRBJ1-2; D remains unclear. TRBV23-1 is an open reading frame whose function is uncertain. CDR3 length equals 14 residues. Trimming shortened V by 4 bases and J by 7 bases, and 16 bases separated the two germline ends. CDR3: CASSRKGDSFGYTF. CDR3 nucleotides: TGCGCCAGCAGTCGAAAAGGAGACTCTTTTGGCTACACCTTC.